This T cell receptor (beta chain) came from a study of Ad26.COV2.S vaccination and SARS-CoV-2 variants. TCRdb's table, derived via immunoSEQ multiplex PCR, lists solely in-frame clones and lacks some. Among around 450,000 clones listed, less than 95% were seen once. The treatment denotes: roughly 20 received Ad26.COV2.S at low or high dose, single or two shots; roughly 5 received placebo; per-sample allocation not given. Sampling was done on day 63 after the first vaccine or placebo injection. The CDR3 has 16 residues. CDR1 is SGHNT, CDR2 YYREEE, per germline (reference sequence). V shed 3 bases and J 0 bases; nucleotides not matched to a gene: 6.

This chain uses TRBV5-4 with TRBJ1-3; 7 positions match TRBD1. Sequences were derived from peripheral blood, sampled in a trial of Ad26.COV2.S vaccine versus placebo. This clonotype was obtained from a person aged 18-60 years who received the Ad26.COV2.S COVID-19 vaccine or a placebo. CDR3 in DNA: TGTGCCAGCAGCTCGGGGGGACAGAGCTCTGGAAACACCATATATTTT. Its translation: CASSSGGQSSGNTIYF.